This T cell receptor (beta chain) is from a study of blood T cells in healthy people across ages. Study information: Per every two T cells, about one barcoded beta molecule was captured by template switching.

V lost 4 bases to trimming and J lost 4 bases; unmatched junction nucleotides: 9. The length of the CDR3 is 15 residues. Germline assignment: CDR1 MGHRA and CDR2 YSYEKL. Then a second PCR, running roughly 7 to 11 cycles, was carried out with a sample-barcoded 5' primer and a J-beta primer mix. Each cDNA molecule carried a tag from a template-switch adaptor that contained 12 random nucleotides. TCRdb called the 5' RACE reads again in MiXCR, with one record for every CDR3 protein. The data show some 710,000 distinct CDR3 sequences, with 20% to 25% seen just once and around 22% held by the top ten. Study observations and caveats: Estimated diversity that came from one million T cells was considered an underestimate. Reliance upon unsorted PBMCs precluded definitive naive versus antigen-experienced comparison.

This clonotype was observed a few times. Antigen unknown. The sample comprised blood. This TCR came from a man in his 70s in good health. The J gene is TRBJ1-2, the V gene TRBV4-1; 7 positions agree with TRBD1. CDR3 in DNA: TGCGCCAGCAGCCGAGAGGGGGCTAGAGTCTATGGCTACACCTTC. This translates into CASSREGARVYGYTF.